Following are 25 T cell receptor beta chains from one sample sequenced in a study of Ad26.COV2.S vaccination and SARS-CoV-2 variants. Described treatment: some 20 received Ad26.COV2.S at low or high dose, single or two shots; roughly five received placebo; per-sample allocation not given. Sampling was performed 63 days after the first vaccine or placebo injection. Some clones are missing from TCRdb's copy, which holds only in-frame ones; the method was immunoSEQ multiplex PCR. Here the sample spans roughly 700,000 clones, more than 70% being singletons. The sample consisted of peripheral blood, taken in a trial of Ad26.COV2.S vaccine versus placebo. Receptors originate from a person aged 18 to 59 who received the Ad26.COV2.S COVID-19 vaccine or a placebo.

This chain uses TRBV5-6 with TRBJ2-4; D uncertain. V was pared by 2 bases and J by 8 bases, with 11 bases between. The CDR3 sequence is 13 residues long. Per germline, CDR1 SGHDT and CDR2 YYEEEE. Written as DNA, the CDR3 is TGTGCCAGCAGCTTTCGGGCGTTAGACATTCAGTACTTC. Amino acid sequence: CASSFRALDIQYF. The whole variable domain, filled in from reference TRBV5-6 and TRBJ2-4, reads DAGVTQSPTHLIKTRGQQVTLRCSPKSGHDTVSWYQQALGQGPQFIFQYYEEEERQRGNFPDRFSGHQFPNYSSELNVNALLLGDSALYLCASSFRALDIQYFGAGTRLSVL.

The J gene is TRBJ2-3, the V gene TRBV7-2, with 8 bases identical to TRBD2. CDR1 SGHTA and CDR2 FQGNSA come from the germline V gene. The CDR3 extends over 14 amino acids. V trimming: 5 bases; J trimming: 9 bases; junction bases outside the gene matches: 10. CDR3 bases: TGTGCCAGCAGCCCCCGGACTAGCTTGGGCACGCAGTATTTT. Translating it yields CASSPRTSLGTQYF. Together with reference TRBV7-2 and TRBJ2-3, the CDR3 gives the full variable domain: GAGVSQSPSNKVTEKGKDVELRCDPISGHTALYWYRQSLGQGLEFLIYFQGNSAPDKSGLPSDRFSAERTGGSVSTLTIQRTQQEDSAVYLCASSPRTSLGTQYFGPGTRLTVL.

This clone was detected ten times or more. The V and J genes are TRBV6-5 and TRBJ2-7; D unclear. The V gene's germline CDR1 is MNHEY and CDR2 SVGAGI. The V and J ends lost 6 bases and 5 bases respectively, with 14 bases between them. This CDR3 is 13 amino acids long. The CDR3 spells CASRDDVVNEQYF. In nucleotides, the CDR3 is TGTGCCAGCAGGGATGACGTGGTAAACGAGCAGTACTTC.

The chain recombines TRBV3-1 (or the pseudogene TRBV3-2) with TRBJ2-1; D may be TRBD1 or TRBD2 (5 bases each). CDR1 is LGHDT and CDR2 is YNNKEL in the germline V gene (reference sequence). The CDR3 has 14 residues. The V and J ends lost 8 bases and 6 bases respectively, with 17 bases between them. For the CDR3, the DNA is TGTGCCAGCTCCTTTCGGGGACCCTTCAATGAGCAGTTCTTC. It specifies CASSFRGPFNEQFF.

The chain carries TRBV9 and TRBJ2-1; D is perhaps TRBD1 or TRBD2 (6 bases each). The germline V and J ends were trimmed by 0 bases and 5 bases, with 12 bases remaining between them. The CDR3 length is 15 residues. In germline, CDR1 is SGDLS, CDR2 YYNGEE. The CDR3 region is CASSVEGEANNEQFF. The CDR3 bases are TGTGCCAGCAGCGTAGAGGGGGAGGCGAACAATGAGCAGTTCTTC. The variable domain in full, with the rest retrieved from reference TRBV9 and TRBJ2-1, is DSGVTQTPKHLITATGQRVTLRCSPRSGDLSVYWYQQSLDQGLQFLIQYYNGEERAKGNILERFSAQQFPDLHSELNLSSLELGDSALYFCASSVEGEANNEQFFGPGTRLTVL.

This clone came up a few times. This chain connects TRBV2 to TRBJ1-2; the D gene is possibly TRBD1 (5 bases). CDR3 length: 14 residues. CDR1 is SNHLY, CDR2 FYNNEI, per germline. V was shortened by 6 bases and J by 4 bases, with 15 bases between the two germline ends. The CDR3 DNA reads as TGTGCCAGCAGGGTGGAGGGACCCATCTATGGCTACACCTTC. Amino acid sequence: CASRVEGPIYGYTF.

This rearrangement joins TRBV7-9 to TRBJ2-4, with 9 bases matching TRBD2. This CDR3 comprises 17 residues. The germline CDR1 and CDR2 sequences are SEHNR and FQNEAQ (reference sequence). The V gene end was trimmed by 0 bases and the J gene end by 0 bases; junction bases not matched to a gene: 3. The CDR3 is CASSLAGTSLAKNIQYF. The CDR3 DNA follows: TGTGCCAGCAGCTTAGCTGGGACTAGCCTAGCCAAAAACATTCAGTACTTC.

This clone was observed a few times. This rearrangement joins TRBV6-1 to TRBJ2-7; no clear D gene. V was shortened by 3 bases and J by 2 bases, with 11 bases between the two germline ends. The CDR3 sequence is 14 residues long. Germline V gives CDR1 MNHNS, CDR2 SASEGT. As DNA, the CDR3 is TGTGCCAGCAGTGATTGGGCTAGGACCTACGAGCAGTACTTC. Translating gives CASSDWARTYEQYF.

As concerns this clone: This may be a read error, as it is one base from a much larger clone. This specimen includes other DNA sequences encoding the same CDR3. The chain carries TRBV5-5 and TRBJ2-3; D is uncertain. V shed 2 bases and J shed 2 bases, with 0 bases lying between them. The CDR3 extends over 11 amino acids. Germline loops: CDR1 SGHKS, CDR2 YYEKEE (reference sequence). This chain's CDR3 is CASSFTDTQYF. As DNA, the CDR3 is TGTGCCAGCAGCTTCACAGATACGCAGTATTTT. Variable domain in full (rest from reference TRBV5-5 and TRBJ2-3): DAGVTQSPTHLIKTRGQQVTLRCSPISGHKSVSWYQQVLGQGPQFIFQYYEKEERGRGNFPDRFSARQFPNYSSELNVNALLLGDSALYLCASSFTDTQYFGPGTRLTVL.

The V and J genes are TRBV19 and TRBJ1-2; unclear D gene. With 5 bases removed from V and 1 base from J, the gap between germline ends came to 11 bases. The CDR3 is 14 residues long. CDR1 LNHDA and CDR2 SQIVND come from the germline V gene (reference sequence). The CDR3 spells CASSFLDGNYGYTF. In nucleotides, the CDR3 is TGTGCCAGTAGTTTCCTGGACGGTAACTATGGCTACACCTTC.

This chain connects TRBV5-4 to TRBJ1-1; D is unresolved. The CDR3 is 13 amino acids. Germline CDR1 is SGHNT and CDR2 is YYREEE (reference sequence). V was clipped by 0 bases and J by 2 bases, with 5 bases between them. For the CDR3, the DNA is TGTGCCAGCAGCTTGGGCGTTAACACTGAAGCTTTCTTT. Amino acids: CASSLGVNTEAFF.

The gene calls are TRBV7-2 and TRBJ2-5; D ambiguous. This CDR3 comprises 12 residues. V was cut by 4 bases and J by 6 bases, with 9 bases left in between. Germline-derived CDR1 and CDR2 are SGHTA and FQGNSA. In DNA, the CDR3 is TGTGCCAGCAGCTCCAGAGGTCAGACCCAGTACTTC. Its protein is CASSSRGQTQYF.

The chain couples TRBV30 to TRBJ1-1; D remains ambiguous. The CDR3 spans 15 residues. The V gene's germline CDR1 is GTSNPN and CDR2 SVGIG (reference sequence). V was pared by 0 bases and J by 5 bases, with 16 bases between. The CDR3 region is CAWSVPSDRGTEAFF. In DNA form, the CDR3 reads TGTGCCTGGAGTGTACCCTCCGACCGAGGGACTGAAGCTTTCTTT.

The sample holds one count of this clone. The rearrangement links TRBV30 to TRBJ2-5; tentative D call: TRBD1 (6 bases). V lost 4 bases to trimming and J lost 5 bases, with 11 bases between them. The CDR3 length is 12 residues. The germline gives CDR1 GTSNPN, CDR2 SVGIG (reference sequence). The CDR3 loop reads CAWNRVEETQYF. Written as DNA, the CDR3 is TGTGCCTGGAACAGGGTGGAGGAGACCCAGTACTTC. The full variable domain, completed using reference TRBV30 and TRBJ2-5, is SQTIHQWPATLVQPVGSPLSLECTVEGTSNPNLYWYRQAAGRGLQLLFYSVGIGQISSEVPQNLSASRPQDRQFILSSKKLLLSDSGFYLCAWNRVEETQYFGPGTRLLVL.

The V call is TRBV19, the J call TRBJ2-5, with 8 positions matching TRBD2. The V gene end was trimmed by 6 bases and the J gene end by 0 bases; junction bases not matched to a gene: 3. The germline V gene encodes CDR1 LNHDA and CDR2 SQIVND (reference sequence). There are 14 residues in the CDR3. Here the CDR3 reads CASSVTSDQETQYF. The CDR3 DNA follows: TGTGCCAGTAGCGTGACTAGCGACCAAGAGACCCAGTACTTC.

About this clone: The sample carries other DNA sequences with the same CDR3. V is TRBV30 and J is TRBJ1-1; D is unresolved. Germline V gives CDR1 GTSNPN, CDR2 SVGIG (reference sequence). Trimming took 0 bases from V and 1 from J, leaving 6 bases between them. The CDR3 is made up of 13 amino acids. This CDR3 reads CAWSVAGNTEAFF. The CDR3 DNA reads TGTGCCTGGAGTGTCGCAGGGAACACTGAAGCTTTCTTT.

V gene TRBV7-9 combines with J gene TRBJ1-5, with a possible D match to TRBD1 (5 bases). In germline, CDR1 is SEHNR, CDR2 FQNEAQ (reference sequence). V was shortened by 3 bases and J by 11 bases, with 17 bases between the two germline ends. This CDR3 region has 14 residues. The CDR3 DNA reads TGTGCCAGCAGCTTGGGGGACGGTGAGAAAGCCCAGCATTTT. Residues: CASSLGDGEKAQHF.

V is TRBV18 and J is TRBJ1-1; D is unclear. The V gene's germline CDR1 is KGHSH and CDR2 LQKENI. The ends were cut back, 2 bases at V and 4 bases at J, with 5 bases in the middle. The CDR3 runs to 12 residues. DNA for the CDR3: TGTGCCAGCTCACCAGACCTCACTGAAGCTTTCTTT. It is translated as CASSPDLTEAFF. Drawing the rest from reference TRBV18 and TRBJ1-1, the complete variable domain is NAGVMQNPRHLVRRRGQEARLRCSPMKGHSHVYWYRQLPEEGLKFMVYLQKENIIDESGMPKERFSAEFPKEGPSILRIQQVVRGDSAAYFCASSPDLTEAFFGQGTRLTVV.

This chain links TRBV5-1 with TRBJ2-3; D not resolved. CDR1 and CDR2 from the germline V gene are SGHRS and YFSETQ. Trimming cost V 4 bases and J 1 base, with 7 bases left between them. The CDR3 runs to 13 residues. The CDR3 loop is CASSLWGTDTQYF. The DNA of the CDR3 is TGCGCCAGCAGCCTATGGGGCACAGATACGCAGTATTTT.

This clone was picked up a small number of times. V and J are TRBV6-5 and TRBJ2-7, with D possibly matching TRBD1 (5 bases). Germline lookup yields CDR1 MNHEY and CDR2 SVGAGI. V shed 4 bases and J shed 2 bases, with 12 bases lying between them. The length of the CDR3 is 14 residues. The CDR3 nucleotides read TGTGCCAGCAGTTTGATCCAGGGCCCCTACGAGCAGTACTTC. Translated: CASSLIQGPYEQYF.

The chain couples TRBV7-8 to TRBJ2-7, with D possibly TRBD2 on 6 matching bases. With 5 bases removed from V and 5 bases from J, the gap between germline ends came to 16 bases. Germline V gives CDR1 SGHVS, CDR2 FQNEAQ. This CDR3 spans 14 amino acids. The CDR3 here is CASSRPQAGNEQYF. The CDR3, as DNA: TGTGCCAGCAGCCGACCACAGGCGGGGAACGAGCAGTACTTC.

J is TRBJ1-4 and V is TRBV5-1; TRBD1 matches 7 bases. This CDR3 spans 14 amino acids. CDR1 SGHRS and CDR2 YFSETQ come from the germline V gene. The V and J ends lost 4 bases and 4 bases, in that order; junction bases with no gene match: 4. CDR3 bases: TGCGCCAGCAGCACACAGGGGAATAATGAAAAACTGTTTTTT. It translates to CASSTQGNNEKLFF.

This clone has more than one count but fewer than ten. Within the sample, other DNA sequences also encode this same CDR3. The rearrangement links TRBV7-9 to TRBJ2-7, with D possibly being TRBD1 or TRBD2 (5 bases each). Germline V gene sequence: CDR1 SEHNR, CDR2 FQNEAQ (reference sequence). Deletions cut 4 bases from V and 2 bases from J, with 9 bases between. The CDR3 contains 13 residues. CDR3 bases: TGTGCCAGCAGCTCCGGGACCACCTACGAGCAGTACTTC. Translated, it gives CASSSGTTYEQYF.

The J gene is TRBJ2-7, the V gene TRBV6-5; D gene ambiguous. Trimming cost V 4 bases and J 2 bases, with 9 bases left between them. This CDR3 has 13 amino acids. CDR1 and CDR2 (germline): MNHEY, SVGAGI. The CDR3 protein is CASSSWTTYEQYF. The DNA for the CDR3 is TGTGCCAGCAGTTCCTGGACGACCTACGAGCAGTACTTC.

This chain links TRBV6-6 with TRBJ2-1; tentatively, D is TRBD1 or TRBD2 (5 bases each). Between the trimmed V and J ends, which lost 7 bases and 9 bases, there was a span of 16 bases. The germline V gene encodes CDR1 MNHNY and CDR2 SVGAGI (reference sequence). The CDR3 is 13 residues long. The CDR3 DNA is TGTGCCAGCACGTCGAGTTGGGGGATTGAGCAGTTCTTC. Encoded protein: CASTSSWGIEQFF.